This T cell receptor beta chain was profiled in a study of blood T cell repertoires in COVID-19. Study as a whole: Acute and convalescent COVID-19 samples came from the United States, Italy and Spain. From T cells, B-cell-depleted T cells, or PBMCs came the material, which was cDNA or gDNA.

Original analysis: Estimation of nucleated cell counts was performed using reference gene primer amplification. TCRdb's table, derived via immunoSEQ multiplex PCR, lists solely in-frame clones and lacks some. V and J calls and clone size are as listed in that table; D and trimming were resolved from the DNA. The data show about 88,000 clones, around 90% seen once. Germline V gene data show CDR1 as LNHDA and CDR2 as SQIVND (reference sequence). Trimming removed 3 bases from V and 6 bases from J; junction bases left unmatched: 13. This CDR3 is built from 17 residues. Material: peripheral blood. V and J are TRBV19 and TRBJ2-7; TRBD2 matches 11 bases. The sequence was obtained from an older man with acute or convalescent COVID-19. The CDR3 protein is CASSIQGGTSGISEQYF. CDR3 DNA sequence: TGTGCCAGTAGTATCCAAGGCGGGACTAGCGGTATTAGCGAGCAGTACTTC. Together with reference TRBV19 and TRBJ2-7, the CDR3 gives the full variable domain: DGGITQSPKYLFRKEGQNVTLSCEQNLNHDAMYWYRQDPGQGLRLIYYSQIVNDFQKGDIAEGYSVSREKKESFPLTVTSAQKNPTAFYLCASSIQGGTSGISEQYFGPGTRLTVT.